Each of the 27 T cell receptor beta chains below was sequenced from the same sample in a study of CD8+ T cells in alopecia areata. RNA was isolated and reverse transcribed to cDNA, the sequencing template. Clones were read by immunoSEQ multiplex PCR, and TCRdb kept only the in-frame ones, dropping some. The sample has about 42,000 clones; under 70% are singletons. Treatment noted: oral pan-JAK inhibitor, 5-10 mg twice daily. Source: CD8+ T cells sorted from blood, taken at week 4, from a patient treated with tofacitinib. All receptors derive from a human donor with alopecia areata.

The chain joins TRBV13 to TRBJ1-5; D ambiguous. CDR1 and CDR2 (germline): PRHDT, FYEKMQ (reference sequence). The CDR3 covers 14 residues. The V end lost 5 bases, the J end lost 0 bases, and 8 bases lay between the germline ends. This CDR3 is CASSRGSSNQPQHF. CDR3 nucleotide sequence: TGTGCCAGCAGCCGCGGGTCTAGCAATCAGCCCCAGCATTTT.

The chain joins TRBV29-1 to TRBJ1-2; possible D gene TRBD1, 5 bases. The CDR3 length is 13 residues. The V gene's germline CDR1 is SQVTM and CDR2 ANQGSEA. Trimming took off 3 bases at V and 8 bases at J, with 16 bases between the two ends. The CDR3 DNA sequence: TGCAGCGTTGACATGCGGGGGGTGGTCGGCTACACCTTC. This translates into CSVDMRGVVGYTF.

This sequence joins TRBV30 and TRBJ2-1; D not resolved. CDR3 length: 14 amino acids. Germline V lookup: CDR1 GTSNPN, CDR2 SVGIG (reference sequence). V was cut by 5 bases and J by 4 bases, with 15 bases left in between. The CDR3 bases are TGTGCCTGGGTATCGGACCCGCGGTACAATGAGCAGTTCTTC. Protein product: CAWVSDPRYNEQFF. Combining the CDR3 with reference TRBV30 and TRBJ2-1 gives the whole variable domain SQTIHQWPATLVQPVGSPLSLECTVEGTSNPNLYWYRQAAGRGLQLLFYSVGIGQISSEVPQNLSASRPQDRQFILSSKKLLLSDSGFYLCAWVSDPRYNEQFFGPGTRLTVL.

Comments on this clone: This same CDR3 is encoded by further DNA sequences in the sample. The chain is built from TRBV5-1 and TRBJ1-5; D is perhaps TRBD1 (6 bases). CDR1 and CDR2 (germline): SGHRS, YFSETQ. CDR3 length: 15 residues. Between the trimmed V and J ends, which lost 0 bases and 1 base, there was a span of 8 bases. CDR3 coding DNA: TGCGCCAGCAGCTTGGCGGGGGGCAGCAATCAGCCCCAGCATTTT. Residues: CASSLAGGSNQPQHF.

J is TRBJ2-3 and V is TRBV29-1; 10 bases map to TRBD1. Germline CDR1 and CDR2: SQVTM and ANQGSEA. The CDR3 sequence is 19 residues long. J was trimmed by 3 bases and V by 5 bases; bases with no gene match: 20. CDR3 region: CSVTRFRPGQGIGTDTQYF. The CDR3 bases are TGCAGCGTTACCAGATTCCGCCCGGGACAGGGGATCGGTACAGATACGCAGTATTTT.

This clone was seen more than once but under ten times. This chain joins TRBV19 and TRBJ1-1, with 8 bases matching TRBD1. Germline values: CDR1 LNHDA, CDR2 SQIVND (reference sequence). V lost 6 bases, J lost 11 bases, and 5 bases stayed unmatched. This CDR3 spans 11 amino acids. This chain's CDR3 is CASSWTGFAFF. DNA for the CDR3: TGTGCCAGTAGCTGGACAGGGTTCGCTTTCTTT.

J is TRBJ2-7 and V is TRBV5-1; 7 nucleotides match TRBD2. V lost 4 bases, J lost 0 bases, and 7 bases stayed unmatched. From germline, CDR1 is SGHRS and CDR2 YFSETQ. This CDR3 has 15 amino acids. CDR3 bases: TGCGCCAGCAGCCCTGGGAGCGGGAACTCCTACGAGCAGTACTTC. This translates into CASSPGSGNSYEQYF.

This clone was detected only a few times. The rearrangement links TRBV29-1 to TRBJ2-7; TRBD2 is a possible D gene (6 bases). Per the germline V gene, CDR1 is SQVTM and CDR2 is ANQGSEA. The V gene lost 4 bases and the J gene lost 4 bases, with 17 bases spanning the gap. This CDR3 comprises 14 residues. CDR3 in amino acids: CSVGDGTYLYEQYF. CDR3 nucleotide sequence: TGCAGCGTTGGCGACGGGACTTACCTTTACGAGCAGTACTTC.

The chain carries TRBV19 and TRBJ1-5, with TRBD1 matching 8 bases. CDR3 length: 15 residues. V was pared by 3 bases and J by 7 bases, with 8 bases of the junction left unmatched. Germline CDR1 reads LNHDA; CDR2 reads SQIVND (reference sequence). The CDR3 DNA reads TGTGCCAGTAGTATCGGGACAGGACCTCTCCAGCCCCAGCATTTT. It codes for CASSIGTGPLQPQHF.

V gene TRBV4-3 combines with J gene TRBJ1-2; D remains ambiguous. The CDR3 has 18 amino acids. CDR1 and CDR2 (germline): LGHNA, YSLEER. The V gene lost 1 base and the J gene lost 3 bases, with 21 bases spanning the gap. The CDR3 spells CASSQVAITGPRDYGYTF. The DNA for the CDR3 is TGCGCCAGCAGCCAAGTTGCCATAACCGGGCCAAGGGACTATGGCTACACCTTC.

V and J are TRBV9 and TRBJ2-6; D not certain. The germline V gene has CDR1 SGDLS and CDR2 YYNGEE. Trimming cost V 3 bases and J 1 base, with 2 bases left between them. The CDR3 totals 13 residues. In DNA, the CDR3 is TGTGCCAGCAGCGCGTCTGGGGCCAACGTCCTGACTTTC. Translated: CASSASGANVLTF.

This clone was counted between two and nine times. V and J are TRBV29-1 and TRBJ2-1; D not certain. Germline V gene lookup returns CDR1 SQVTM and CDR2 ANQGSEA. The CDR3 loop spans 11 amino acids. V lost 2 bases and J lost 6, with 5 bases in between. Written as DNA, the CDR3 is TGCAGCGTTGAAAGTCCCAATGAGCAGTTCTTC. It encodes CSVESPNEQFF.

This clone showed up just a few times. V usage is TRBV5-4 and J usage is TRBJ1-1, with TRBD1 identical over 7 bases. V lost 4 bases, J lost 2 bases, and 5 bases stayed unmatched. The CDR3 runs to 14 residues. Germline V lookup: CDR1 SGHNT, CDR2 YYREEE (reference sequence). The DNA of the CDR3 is TGTGCCAGCAGCCAAGGGACAGACAACACTGAAGCTTTCTTT. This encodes CASSQGTDNTEAFF.

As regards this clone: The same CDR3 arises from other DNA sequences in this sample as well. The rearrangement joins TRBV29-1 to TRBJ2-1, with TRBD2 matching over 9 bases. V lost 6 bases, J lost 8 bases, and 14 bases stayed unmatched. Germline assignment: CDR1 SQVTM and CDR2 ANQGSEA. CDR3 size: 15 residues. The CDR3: CSVDGRAGGSYEQFF. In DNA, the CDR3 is TGCAGCGTGGACGGTCGGGCGGGGGGGTCGTATGAGCAGTTCTTC.

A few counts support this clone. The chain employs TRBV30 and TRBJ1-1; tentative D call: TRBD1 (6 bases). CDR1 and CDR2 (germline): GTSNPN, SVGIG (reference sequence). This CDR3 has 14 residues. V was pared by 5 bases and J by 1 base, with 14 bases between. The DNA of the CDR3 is TGTGCCTGGGATACCGGGACATCGAACACTGAAGCTTTCTTT. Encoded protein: CAWDTGTSNTEAFF.

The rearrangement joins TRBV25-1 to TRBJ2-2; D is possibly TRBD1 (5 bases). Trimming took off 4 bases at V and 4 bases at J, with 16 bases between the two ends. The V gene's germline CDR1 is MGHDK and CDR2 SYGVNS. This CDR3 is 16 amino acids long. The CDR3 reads CASSGTRLGATGELFF. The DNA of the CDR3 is TGTGCCAGCAGTGGGACACGGTTGGGTGCCACCGGGGAGCTGTTTTTT.

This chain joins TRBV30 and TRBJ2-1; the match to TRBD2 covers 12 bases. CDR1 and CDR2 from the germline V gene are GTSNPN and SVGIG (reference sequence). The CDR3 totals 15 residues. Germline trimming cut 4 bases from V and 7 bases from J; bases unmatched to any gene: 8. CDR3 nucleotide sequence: TGTGCCTGGAACCTAGCGGGGGGGCCTAATAATGAGCAGTTCTTC. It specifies CAWNLAGGPNNEQFF.

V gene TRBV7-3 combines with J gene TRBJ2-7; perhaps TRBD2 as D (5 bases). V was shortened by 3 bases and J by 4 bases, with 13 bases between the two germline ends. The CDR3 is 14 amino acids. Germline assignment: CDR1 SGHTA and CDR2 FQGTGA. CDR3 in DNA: TGTGCCAGCAGCTTTGAACAGAGGGAATACGAGCAGTACTTC. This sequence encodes CASSFEQREYEQYF.

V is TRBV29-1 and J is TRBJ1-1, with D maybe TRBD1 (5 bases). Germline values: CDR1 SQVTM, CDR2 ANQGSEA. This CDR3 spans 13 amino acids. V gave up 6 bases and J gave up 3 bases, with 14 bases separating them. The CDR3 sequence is CSVRVYEHTEAFF. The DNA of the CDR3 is TGCAGCGTCAGGGTTTATGAGCACACTGAAGCTTTCTTT.

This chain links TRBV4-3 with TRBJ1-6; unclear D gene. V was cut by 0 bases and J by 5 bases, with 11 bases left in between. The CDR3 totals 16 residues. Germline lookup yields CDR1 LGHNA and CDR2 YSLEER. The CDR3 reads CASSQDRAGDNSPLHF. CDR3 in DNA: TGCGCCAGCAGCCAAGATAGGGCCGGGGATAATTCACCCCTCCACTTT.

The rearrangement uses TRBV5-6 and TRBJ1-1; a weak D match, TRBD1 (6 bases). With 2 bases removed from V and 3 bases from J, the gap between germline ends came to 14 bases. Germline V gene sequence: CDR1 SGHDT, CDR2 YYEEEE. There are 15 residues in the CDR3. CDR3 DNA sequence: TGTGCCAGCAGCTTCCGAGACAGGCGGCACACTGAAGCTTTCTTT. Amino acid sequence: CASSFRDRRHTEAFF.

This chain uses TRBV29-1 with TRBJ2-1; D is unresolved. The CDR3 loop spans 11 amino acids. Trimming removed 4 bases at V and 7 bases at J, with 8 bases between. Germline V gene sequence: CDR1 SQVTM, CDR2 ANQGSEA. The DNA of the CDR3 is TGCAGCGTTGTCTCTCTGAATGAGCAGTTCTTC. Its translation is CSVVSLNEQFF.

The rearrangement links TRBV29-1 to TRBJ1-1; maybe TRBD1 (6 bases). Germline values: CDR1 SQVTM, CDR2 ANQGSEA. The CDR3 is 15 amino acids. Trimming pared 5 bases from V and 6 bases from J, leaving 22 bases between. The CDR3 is CSVPKTGAELAEAFF. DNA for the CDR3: TGCAGCGTTCCTAAGACAGGTGCTGAACTGGCTGAAGCTTTCTTT.

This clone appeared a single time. Written as DNA, the CDR3 is TGTGCCAGCAGACTTGGCAATCAGCCCCAGCATTTT. It is translated as CASRLGNQPQHF. The V call is TRBV2, the J call TRBJ1-5, with D uncertain. The germline CDR1 and CDR2 sequences are SNHLY and FYNNEI. Trimming pared 6 bases from V and 2 bases from J, leaving 5 bases between. The CDR3 covers 12 residues.

The CDR3 DNA follows: TGTGCCAGCAGCTCTACTAGCGGAGACACAGATACGCAGTATTTT. Its protein is CASSSTSGDTDTQYF. This chain joins TRBV7-9 and TRBJ2-3, with 8 bases matching TRBD2. The germline V gene encodes CDR1 SEHNR and CDR2 FQNEAQ (reference sequence). This CDR3 spans 15 amino acids. Trimming at V came to 4 bases and at J to 2 bases, leaving 5 bases not matched to a gene.

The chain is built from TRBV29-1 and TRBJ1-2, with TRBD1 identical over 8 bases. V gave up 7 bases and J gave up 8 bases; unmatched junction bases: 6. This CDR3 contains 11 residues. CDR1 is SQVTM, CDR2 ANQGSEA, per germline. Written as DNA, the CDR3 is TGCAGCGCGCCCAGGGGGCTCGGCTACACCTTC. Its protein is CSAPRGLGYTF.

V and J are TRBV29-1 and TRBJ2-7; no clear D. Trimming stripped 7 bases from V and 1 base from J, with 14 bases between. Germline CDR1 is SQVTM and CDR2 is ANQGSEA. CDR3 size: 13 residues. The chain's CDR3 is CSAIARSSYEQYF. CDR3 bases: TGCAGCGCAATAGCAAGGAGTTCCTACGAGCAGTACTTC.